Listed here is a single TCR beta chain. Its antigen remains unknown. The V gene lost 1 base and the J gene lost 0 bases, with 9 bases spanning the gap. CDR3 length: 16 residues. The germline V gene has CDR1 SGHTA and CDR2 FQGTGA. TCRdb's copy holds only in-frame clones and misses some; the assay was immunoSEQ multiplex PCR. The sample has 170,000 or so clones, 87% seen once. The sample comes from a study of T cell responses to AZD1222 COVID-19 vaccine. Across the whole study: Samples with a second dose at about 4 or about 12 weeks were pooled together. Whole-study findings and limits: Spike-wide coverage was observed for vaccine-associated CD4 TCRs, with dominant responses at 160-218 and 743-854. There were repertoire samples only from the period after the peak T cell response. Baseline testing showed seropositivity in only a handful of AZD1222 recipients.

The chain has TRBV7-3 and TRBJ2-2; tentatively, D is TRBD2 (5 bases). Sequences were derived from peripheral blood, sampled on day 0 of AZD1222 vaccination. The TCR comes from an adult in good health. CDR3 region: CASSLSIGANTGELFF. The CDR3 nucleotides read TGTGCCAGCAGCTTAAGCATCGGGGCGAACACCGGGGAGCTGTTTTTT.